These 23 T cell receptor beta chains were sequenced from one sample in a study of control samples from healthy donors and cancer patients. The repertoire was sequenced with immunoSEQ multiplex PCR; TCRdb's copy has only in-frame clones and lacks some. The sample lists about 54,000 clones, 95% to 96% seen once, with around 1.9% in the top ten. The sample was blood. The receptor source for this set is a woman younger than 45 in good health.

Written as DNA, the CDR3 is TGTGCCAGTAGTATTATAAGTCGGGATCAGCCCCAGCATTTT. This sequence encodes CASSIISRDQPQHF. The rearrangement uses TRBV19 and TRBJ1-5; D is uncertain. The CDR3 runs 14 residues. CDR1 and CDR2 from the germline V gene are LNHDA and SQIVND (reference sequence). The V end lost 3 bases, the J end lost 5 bases, and 11 bases lay between the germline ends.

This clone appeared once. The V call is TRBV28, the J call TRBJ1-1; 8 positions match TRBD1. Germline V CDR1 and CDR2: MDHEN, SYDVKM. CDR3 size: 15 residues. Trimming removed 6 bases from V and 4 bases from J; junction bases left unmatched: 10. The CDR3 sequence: CASRESTGVGTEAFF. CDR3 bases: TGTGCCAGCAGAGAATCGACAGGGGTTGGCACTGAAGCTTTCTTT.

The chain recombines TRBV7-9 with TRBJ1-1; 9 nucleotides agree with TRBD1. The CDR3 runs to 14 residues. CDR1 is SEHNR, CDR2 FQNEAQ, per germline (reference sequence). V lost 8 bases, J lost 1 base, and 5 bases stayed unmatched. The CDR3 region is CASLRGQGNTEAFF. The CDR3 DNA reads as TGTGCCAGCTTGCGGGGACAGGGGAACACTGAAGCTTTCTTT.

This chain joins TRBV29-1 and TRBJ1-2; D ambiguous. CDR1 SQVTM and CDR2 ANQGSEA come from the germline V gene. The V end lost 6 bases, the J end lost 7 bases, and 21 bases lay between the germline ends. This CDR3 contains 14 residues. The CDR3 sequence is CSVVPHSGLPGYTF. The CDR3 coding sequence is TGCAGCGTCGTACCTCACTCGGGCCTACCTGGCTACACCTTC.

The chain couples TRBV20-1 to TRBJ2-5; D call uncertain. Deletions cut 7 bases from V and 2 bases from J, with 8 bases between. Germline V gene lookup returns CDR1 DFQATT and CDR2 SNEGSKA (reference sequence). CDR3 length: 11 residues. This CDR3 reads CSERPQETQYF. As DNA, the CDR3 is TGCAGTGAACGTCCTCAAGAGACCCAGTACTTC.

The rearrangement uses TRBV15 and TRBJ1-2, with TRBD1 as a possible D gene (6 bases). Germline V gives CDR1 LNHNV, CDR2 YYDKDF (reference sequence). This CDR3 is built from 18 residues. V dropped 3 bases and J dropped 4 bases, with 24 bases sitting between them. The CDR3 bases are TGTGCCACCAGCAGTCCTAGAGATAGTCAGGGGCAGCGCTATGGCTACACCTTC. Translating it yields CATSSPRDSQGQRYGYTF.

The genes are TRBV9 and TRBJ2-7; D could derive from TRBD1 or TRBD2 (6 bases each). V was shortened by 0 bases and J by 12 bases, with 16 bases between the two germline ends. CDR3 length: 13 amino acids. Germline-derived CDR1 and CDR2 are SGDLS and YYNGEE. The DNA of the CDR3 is TGTGCCAGCAGCGTAGAGCCTCCGGGGGCCCTGTACTTC. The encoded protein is CASSVEPPGALYF.

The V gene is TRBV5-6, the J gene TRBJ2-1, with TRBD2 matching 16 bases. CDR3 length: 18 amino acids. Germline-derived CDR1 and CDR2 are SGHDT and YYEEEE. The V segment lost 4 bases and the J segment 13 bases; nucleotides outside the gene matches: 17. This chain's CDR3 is CASSPLFSGLAGGRSQFF. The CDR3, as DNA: TGTGCCAGCAGCCCGCTTTTCTCGGGACTAGCGGGAGGGAGAAGCCAGTTCTTC. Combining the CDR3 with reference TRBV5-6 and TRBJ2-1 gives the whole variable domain DAGVTQSPTHLIKTRGQQVTLRCSPKSGHDTVSWYQQALGQGPQFIFQYYEEEERQRGNFPDRFSGHQFPNYSSELNVNALLLGDSALYLCASSPLFSGLAGGRSQFFGPGTRLTVL.

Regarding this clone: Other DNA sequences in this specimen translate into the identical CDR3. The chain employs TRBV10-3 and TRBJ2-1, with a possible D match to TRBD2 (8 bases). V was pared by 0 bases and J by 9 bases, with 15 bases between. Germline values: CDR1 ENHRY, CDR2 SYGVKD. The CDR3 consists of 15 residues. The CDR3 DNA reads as TGTGCCATCAGTGAGTCTGTAGCGGGACAGACTGAGCAGTTCTTC. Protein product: CAISESVAGQTEQFF.

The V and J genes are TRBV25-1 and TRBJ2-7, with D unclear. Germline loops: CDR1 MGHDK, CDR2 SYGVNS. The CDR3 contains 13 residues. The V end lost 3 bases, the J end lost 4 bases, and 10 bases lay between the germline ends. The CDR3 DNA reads TGTGCCAGCAGTGATCCCCTGGGTTACGAGCAGTACTTC. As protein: CASSDPLGYEQYF.

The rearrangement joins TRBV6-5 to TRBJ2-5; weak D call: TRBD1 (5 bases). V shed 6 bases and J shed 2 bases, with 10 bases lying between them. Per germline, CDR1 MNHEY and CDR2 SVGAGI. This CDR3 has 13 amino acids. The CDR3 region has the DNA TGTGCCAGCAGAGTCGACAGACAAGAGACCCAGTACTTC. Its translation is CASRVDRQETQYF.

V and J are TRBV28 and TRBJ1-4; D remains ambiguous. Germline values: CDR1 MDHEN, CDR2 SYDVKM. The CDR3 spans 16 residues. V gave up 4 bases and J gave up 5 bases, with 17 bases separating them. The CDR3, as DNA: TGTGCCAGCAGTTCGATGCCCCAGGATATAAATGAAAAACTGTTTTTT. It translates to CASSSMPQDINEKLFF.

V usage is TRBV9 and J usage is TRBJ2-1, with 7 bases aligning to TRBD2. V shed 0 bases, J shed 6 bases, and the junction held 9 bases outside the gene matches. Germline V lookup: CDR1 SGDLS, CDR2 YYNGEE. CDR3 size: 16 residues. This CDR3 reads CASSVAPQRGFNEQFF. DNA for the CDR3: TGTGCCAGCAGCGTAGCTCCCCAGCGGGGTTTCAATGAGCAGTTCTTC.

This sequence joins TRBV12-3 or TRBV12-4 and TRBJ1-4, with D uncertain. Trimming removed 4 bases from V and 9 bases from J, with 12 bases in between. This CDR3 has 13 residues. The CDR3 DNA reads TGTGCCAGCAGTTCCGCATACCTTCAAAAACTGTTTTTT. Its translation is CASSSAYLQKLFF.

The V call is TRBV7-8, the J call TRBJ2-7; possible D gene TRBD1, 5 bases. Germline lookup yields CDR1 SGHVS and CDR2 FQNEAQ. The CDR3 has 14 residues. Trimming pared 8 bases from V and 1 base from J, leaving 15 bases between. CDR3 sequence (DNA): TGTGCCAGCGGCTGGGGCGGATCGTCCTACGAGCAGTACTTC. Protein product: CASGWGGSSYEQYF.

CDR3 loop: CSVISAGGVRNEQFF. The DNA for the CDR3 is TGCAGCGTTATCTCCGCGGGGGGGGTGCGGAATGAGCAGTTCTTC. V gene TRBV29-1 combines with J gene TRBJ2-1, with 9 bases that match TRBD2. Per the germline V gene, CDR1 is SQVTM and CDR2 is ANQGSEA. With 5 bases clipped from V and 7 bases from J, the junction kept 12 bases outside the gene matches. The CDR3 runs to 15 residues.

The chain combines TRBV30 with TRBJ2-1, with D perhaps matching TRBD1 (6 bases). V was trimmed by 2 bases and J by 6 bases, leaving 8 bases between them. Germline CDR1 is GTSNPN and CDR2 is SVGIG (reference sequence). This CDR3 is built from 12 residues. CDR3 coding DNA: TGTGCCTGGAGTACGACAGGCAATGAGCAGTTCTTC. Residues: CAWSTTGNEQFF.

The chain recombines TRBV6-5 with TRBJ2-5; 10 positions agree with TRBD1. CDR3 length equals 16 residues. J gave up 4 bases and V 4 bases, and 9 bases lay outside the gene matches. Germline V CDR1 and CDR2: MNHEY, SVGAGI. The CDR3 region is CASSSPGQGVLETQYF. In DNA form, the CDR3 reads TGTGCCAGCAGTTCCCCCGGACAGGGGGTTTTAGAGACCCAGTACTTC.

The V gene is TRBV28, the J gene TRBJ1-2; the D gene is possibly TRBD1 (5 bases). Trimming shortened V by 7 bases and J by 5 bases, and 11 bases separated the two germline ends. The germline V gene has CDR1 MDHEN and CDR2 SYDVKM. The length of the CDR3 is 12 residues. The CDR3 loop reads CASIEGKYGYTF. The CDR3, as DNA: TGTGCCAGCATAGAGGGGAAGTATGGCTACACCTTC.

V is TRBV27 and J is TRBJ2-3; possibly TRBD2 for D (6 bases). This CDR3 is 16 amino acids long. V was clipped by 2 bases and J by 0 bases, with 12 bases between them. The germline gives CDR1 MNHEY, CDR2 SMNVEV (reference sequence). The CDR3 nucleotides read TGTGCCAGCAGTTTACTCCTGGGGAGGAGCACAGATACGCAGTATTTT. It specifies CASSLLLGRSTDTQYF.

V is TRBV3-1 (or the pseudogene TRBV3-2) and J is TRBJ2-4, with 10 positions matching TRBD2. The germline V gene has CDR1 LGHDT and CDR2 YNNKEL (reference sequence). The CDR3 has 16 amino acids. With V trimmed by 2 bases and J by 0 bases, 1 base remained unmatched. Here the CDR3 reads CASSQRLAGAKNIQYF. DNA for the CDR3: TGTGCCAGCAGCCAAAGACTAGCGGGAGCCAAAAACATTCAGTACTTC.

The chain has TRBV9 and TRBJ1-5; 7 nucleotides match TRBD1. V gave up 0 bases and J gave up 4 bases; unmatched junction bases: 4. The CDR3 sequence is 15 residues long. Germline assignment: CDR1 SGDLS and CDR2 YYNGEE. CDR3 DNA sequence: TGTGCCAGCAGCGTAGAGGGGGCTAGAAATCAGCCCCAGCATTTT. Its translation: CASSVEGARNQPQHF. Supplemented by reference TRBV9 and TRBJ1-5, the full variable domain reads DSGVTQTPKHLITATGQRVTLRCSPRSGDLSVYWYQQSLDQGLQFLIQYYNGEERAKGNILERFSAQQFPDLHSELNLSSLELGDSALYFCASSVEGARNQPQHFGDGTRLSIL.

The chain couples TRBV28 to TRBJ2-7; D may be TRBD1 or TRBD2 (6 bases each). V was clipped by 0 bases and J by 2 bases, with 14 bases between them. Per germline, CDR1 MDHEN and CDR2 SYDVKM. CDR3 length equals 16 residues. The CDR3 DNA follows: TGTGCCAGCAGTTTATGCACGGAGGGACATCCCTACGAGCAGTACTTC. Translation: CASSLCTEGHPYEQYF.